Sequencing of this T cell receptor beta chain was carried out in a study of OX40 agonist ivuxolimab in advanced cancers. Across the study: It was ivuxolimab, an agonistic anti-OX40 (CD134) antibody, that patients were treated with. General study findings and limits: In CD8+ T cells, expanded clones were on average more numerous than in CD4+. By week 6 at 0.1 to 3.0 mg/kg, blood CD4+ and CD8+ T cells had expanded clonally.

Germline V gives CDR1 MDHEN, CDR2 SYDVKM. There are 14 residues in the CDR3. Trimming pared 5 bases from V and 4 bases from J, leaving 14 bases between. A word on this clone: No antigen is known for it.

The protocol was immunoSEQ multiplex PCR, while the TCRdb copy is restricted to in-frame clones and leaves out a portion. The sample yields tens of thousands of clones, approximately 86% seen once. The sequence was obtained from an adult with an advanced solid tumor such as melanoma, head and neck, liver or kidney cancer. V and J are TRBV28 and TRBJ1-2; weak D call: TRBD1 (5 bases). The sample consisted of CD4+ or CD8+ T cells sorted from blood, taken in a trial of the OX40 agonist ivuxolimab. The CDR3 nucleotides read TGTGCCAGCAGTACCATTACAGGCAGCTATGGCTACACCTTC. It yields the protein CASSTITGSYGYTF.